Below, 14 T cell receptor beta chains from the same sample are listed, as sequenced in a study of vaccination effects on CD4 cells after COVID-19. No antigen is known for these receptors. Some clones are missing from TCRdb's copy, which holds only in-frame ones; the method was immunoSEQ multiplex PCR. There are under 70,000 clones in the sample; around 70% occur only once, and 2.2% lies in the top ten. It was after approximately 11 days of culture that CD4+ T cells were isolated. Each person got two doses of an mRNA SARS-CoV-2 vaccine, BNT162b2 or mRNA-1273. The sample was CD4+ T cells from PBMCs cultured without peptide, taken after COVID-19 vaccination. All receptors come from a human donor who received a COVID-19 vaccine.

The chain links TRBV5-4 to TRBJ2-5; D is uncertain. This CDR3 contains 13 residues. Germline loops: CDR1 SGHNT, CDR2 YYREEE (reference sequence). Trimming took 3 bases from V and 3 from J, leaving 9 bases between them. This CDR3 is CASSSGWEETQYF. CDR3 bases: TGTGCCAGCAGCTCGGGTTGGGAAGAGACCCAGTACTTC.

The genes are TRBV7-2 and TRBJ1-2, with D tentatively TRBD1 (5 bases). V gave up 1 base and J gave up 8 bases, with 17 bases separating them. From germline, CDR1 is SGHTA and CDR2 FQGNSA. The CDR3 runs 15 residues. The CDR3 region has the DNA TGTGCCAGCAGCTTAGATCCAGCAGGGATAGGAGGCTACACCTTC. As protein: CASSLDPAGIGGYTF. The variable domain in full, with the rest retrieved from reference TRBV7-2 and TRBJ1-2, is GAGVSQSPSNKVTEKGKDVELRCDPISGHTALYWYRQSLGQGLEFLIYFQGNSAPDKSGLPSDRFSAERTGGSVSTLTIQRTQQEDSAVYLCASSLDPAGIGGYTFGSGTRLTVV.

The chain couples TRBV29-1 to TRBJ1-1, with D possibly matching TRBD1 (5 bases). This CDR3 is 12 amino acids long. CDR1 is SQVTM and CDR2 is ANQGSEA in the germline V gene. Trimming removed 4 bases at V and 1 base at J, with 7 bases between. The CDR3 region is CSVADRNTEAFF. CDR3 coding DNA: TGCAGCGTTGCTGACAGGAACACTGAAGCTTTCTTT.

The chain has TRBV15 and TRBJ2-1, with a weak D call TRBD1 (6 bases). Germline CDR1 reads LNHNV; CDR2 reads YYDKDF (reference sequence). Deletions cut 6 bases from V and 10 bases from J, with 16 bases between. The CDR3 has 13 residues. The CDR3 region is CATSPGVGGEQFF. CDR3 bases: TGTGCCACCAGTCCAGGGGTCGGTGGAGAGCAGTTCTTC.

The chain couples TRBV7-2 to TRBJ2-2; 8 nucleotides agree with TRBD1. CDR1 and CDR2 (germline): SGHTA, FQGNSA. This CDR3 has 15 amino acids. J gave up 6 bases and V 5 bases, and 8 bases lay outside the gene matches. The CDR3 loop is CASSPWTGFAGELFF. In nucleotides, the CDR3 is TGTGCCAGCAGCCCGTGGACAGGGTTCGCCGGGGAGCTGTTTTTT.

The chain uses TRBV19 and TRBJ2-5; D is possibly TRBD2 (6 bases). V lost 7 bases and J lost 3, with 30 bases in between. The length of the CDR3 is 19 residues. Germline values: CDR1 LNHDA, CDR2 SQIVND (reference sequence). The CDR3 here is CASKGAGGVASGRKETQYF. CDR3 bases: TGTGCCAGTAAGGGCGCGGGCGGGGTGGCTTCAGGTAGAAAAGAGACCCAGTACTTC.

The V call is TRBV6-1, the J call TRBJ2-2; TRBD2 matches at 11 bases. Germline loops: CDR1 MNHNS, CDR2 SASEGT. V shed 4 bases and J 5 bases; nucleotides not matched to a gene: 6. The CDR3 is made up of 16 amino acids. The CDR3 region has the DNA TGTGCCAGCAGTGTGGAACTAGCGGGGGAGACCGGGGAGCTGTTTTTT. As protein: CASSVELAGETGELFF.

The chain joins TRBV4-3 to TRBJ2-3; D is undetermined. V dropped 0 bases and J dropped 2 bases, with 9 bases sitting between them. This CDR3 region has 15 residues. CDR1 and CDR2 (germline): LGHNA, YSLEER. CDR3 region: CASSQENRPTDTQYF. The CDR3, as DNA: TGCGCCAGCAGCCAAGAAAACAGACCCACAGATACGCAGTATTTT.

V usage is TRBV7-9 and J usage is TRBJ2-7; 7 bases match TRBD2. The germline CDR1 and CDR2 sequences are SEHNR and FQNEAQ (reference sequence). This CDR3 has 14 residues. With V trimmed by 3 bases and J by 7 bases, 9 bases remained unmatched. The CDR3 sequence: CASSLSAGPGEQYV. As DNA, the CDR3 is TGTGCCAGCAGCTTGTCAGCGGGGCCAGGGGAGCAGTACGTC.

The chain combines TRBV28 with TRBJ1-5, with TRBD1 matching over 7 bases. The V gene's germline CDR1 is MDHEN and CDR2 SYDVKM. V shed 7 bases, J shed 0 bases, and the junction held 9 bases outside the gene matches. The CDR3 sequence is 16 residues long. CDR3 residues: CASTARTGLSNQPQHF. The DNA of the CDR3 is TGTGCCAGCACCGCCAGGACAGGCCTTAGCAATCAGCCCCAGCATTTT.

A few counts support this clone. This sequence joins TRBV5-6 and TRBJ1-6, with TRBD1 identical over 7 bases. Germline values: CDR1 SGHDT, CDR2 YYEEEE. V was clipped by 4 bases and J by 3 bases; unmatched bases: 10. This CDR3 contains 17 residues. This CDR3 is CASSPGTANSYNSPLHF. In nucleotides, the CDR3 is TGTGCCAGCAGCCCAGGGACAGCCAACAGCTATAATTCACCCCTCCACTTT.

Here the CDR3 DNA reads TGCGCCAGCAGCCAATCGCTAAGCGGGGGGAAAGAGACCCAGTACTTC. The encoded protein is CASSQSLSGGKETQYF. The gene calls are TRBV4-1 and TRBJ2-5; 9 nucleotides agree with TRBD2. The length of the CDR3 is 16 residues. Germline-derived CDR1 and CDR2 are MGHRA and YSYEKL. With 2 bases clipped from V and 3 bases from J, the junction kept 7 bases outside the gene matches.

The chain has TRBV5-1 and TRBJ2-3, with D possibly matching TRBD1 (5 bases). Germline loops: CDR1 SGHRS, CDR2 YFSETQ. V was clipped by 0 bases and J by 7 bases, with 12 bases between them. The CDR3 loop spans 14 amino acids. CDR3 region: CASSLVDSGHTQYF. The CDR3 DNA sequence: TGCGCCAGCAGCTTGGTCGACAGTGGCCATACGCAGTATTTT.

This chain joins TRBV10-3 and TRBJ2-5, with D hard to call. Germline CDR1 reads ENHRY; CDR2 reads SYGVKD. Trimming pared 3 bases from V and 5 bases from J, leaving 13 bases between. The CDR3 spans 14 residues. The CDR3 loop is CAISDSVGRETQYF. DNA of the CDR3: TGTGCCATCAGTGACAGTGTTGGACGGGAGACCCAGTACTTC.